One sample yielded the 13 T cell receptor beta chains listed below, sequenced in a study of blood T cell repertoires in COVID-19. Data came from immunoSEQ multiplex PCR; TCRdb stores just in-frame clones and leaves some out. The repertoire includes over 85,000 clones, approximately 85% of them detected once, and under 15% sits in the top ten. The specimen sequenced was peripheral blood. The receptors derive from a human donor in a cohort sampled during active COVID-19.

The V and J genes are TRBV6-2 or TRBV6-3 and TRBJ2-7, with D perhaps matching TRBD2 (5 bases). This CDR3 is 17 amino acids long. V lost 0 bases to trimming and J lost 0 bases, with 15 bases between them. Per the germline V gene, CDR1 is MNHEY and CDR2 is SVGEGT. CDR3 protein: CASSYSSSRASSYEQYF. DNA of the CDR3: TGTGCCAGCAGTTACTCCAGCTCGAGGGCATCCTCCTACGAGCAGTACTTC.

The V and J genes are TRBV28 and TRBJ2-3; maybe TRBD2 (5 bases). The CDR3 contains 13 residues. Germline assignment: CDR1 MDHEN and CDR2 SYDVKM. Trimming shortened V by 6 bases and J by 0 bases, and 7 bases separated the two germline ends. The CDR3 coding sequence is TGTGCCAGCAGAAGGACTAGCACAGATACGCAGTATTTT. Its protein product is CASRRTSTDTQYF. Full variable domain (rest looked up from reference TRBV28 and TRBJ2-3): DVKVTQSSRYLVKRTGEKVFLECVQDMDHENMFWYRQDPGLGLRLIYFSYDVKMKEKGDIPEGYSVSREKKERFSLILESASTNQTSMYLCASRRTSTDTQYFGPGTRLTVL.

A few counts support this clone. This sequence joins TRBV19 and TRBJ1-2; TRBD1 aligns across 9 bases. Unmatched junction bases numbered 3, after V lost 8 bases and J lost 2 bases. CDR3 length: 13 amino acids. Germline V gene lookup returns CDR1 LNHDA and CDR2 SQIVND (reference sequence). The CDR3 region is CASRQGGNYGYTF. The CDR3 region has the DNA TGTGCCAGTCGACAGGGGGGAAACTATGGCTACACCTTC.

The V gene is TRBV5-6, the J gene TRBJ1-2; 9 bases are a match to TRBD1. CDR1 SGHDT and CDR2 YYEEEE come from the germline V gene. After removal of 5 bases from V and 6 bases from J, the junction contained 11 bases not matched to a gene. The CDR3 has 15 amino acids. The CDR3 region is CASSWTRDRENGYTF. The CDR3 coding sequence is TGTGCCAGCAGTTGGACTAGGGACAGGGAAAATGGCTACACCTTC. The variable domain in full, with the rest retrieved from reference TRBV5-6 and TRBJ1-2, is DAGVTQSPTHLIKTRGQQVTLRCSPKSGHDTVSWYQQALGQGPQFIFQYYEEEERQRGNFPDRFSGHQFPNYSSELNVNALLLGDSALYLCASSWTRDRENGYTFGSGTRLTVV.

The chain uses TRBV7-3 and TRBJ2-3; 9 bases map to TRBD2. V lost 0 bases to trimming and J lost 5 bases; unmatched junction nucleotides: 3. CDR1 SGHTA and CDR2 FQGTGA come from the germline V gene. The CDR3 has 15 residues. CDR3 region: CASSLTGTSLDTQYF. The CDR3, as DNA: TGTGCCAGCAGCTTAACGGGGACTAGCTTAGATACGCAGTATTTT.

The CDR3 loop reads CASTPGQARDTQYF. For the CDR3, the DNA is TGTGCCAGCACCCCGGGACAGGCAAGAGATACGCAGTATTTT. The chain links TRBV6-5 to TRBJ2-3; 8 bases are shared with TRBD1. With 7 bases clipped from V and 5 bases from J, the junction kept 8 bases outside the gene matches. This CDR3 comprises 14 residues. The germline V gene encodes CDR1 MNHEY and CDR2 SVGAGI.

V is TRBV3-1 (or the pseudogene TRBV3-2) and J is TRBJ1-5, with D unresolved. This CDR3 spans 13 amino acids. Trimming stripped 2 bases from V and 8 bases from J, with 10 bases between. The germline V gene encodes CDR1 LGHDT and CDR2 YNNKEL (reference sequence). The CDR3 nucleotides are TGTGCCAGCAGCCAAACAGTCCAGGAGCCCCAGCATTTT. Its protein is CASSQTVQEPQHF.

The chain links TRBV7-2 to TRBJ1-3, with D unresolved. This CDR3 is 16 amino acids long. V was trimmed by 2 bases and J by 6 bases, leaving 17 bases between them. Germline lookup yields CDR1 SGHTA and CDR2 FQGNSA. CDR3 loop: CASSLRTAGLVNTIYF. The CDR3 coding sequence is TGTGCCAGCAGCTTAAGAACAGCAGGACTGGTAAACACCATATATTTT.

This chain joins TRBV7-3 and TRBJ1-1; 7 nucleotides match TRBD1. This CDR3 region has 16 residues. J gave up 3 bases and V 0 bases, and 7 bases lay outside the gene matches. Germline V gene lookup returns CDR1 SGHTA and CDR2 FQGTGA. In DNA, the CDR3 is TGTGCCAGCAGCTTAACGGCCGGGACAGAATACACTGAAGCTTTCTTT. The encoded protein is CASSLTAGTEYTEAFF.

To note about this clone: This specimen includes other DNA sequences encoding the same CDR3. This chain joins TRBV19 and TRBJ1-6; 7 bases align to TRBD1. This CDR3 contains 14 residues. After removal of 1 base from V and 10 bases from J, the junction contained 4 bases not matched to a gene. The V gene's germline CDR1 is LNHDA and CDR2 SQIVND (reference sequence). CDR3: CASSIAQGESPLHF. In DNA form, the CDR3 reads TGTGCCAGTAGTATAGCCCAGGGGGAATCACCCCTCCACTTT.

The V gene is TRBV4-1, the J gene TRBJ2-6; 7 bases fit TRBD1. Germline CDR1 is MGHRA and CDR2 is YSYEKL. The CDR3 sequence is 15 residues long. V lost 4 bases to trimming and J lost 2 bases; unmatched junction nucleotides: 2. This CDR3 reads CASSRDSAGANVLTF. CDR3 sequence (DNA): TGCGCCAGCAGCCGGGACAGTGCTGGGGCCAACGTCCTGACTTTC.

V is TRBV20-1 and J is TRBJ1-4; no reliable D call. The CDR3 contains 15 residues. Trimming cost V 3 bases and J 5 bases, with 16 bases left between them. CDR1 and CDR2 (germline): DFQATT, SNEGSKA (reference sequence). As DNA, the CDR3 is TGCAGTGCTAGTCCCCGTGGATGGGAGAATGAAAAACTGTTTTTT. The encoded protein is CSASPRGWENEKLFF.

This chain uses TRBV9 with TRBJ2-3, with D perhaps TRBD2 (5 bases). With 4 bases removed from V and 3 bases from J, the gap between germline ends came to 21 bases. This CDR3 is built from 17 residues. The germline V gene has CDR1 SGDLS and CDR2 YYNGEE. CDR3 sequence (DNA): TGTGCCAGCAGCCGCGGTCGAGGAGGTAACCCGACAGATACGCAGTATTTT. This translates into CASSRGRGGNPTDTQYF.